The 26 T cell receptor beta chains listed next were all sequenced from one sample in a study of blood T cell repertoires in COVID-19. Data came from immunoSEQ multiplex PCR; TCRdb stores just in-frame clones and leaves some out. Of about 140,000 clones in the sample, 80% to 85% were seen once. Source material: PBMCs or T cells enriched from blood (not recorded which). The receptors were gathered from a man in his forties or fifties with acute COVID-19.

V gene TRBV28 combines with J gene TRBJ1-6, with D tentatively TRBD1 (5 bases). The germline V gene has CDR1 MDHEN and CDR2 SYDVKM. The CDR3 spans 14 residues. The V end lost 5 bases, the J end lost 7 bases, and 12 bases lay between the germline ends. CDR3 nucleotide sequence: TGTGCCAGCAGTACCCGACAGTCGAATTCACCCCTCCACTTT. This translates into CASSTRQSNSPLHF.

The rearrangement joins TRBV28 to TRBJ2-3; 7 nucleotides match TRBD2. This CDR3 spans 18 amino acids. Losses at the gene ends were 8 bases for V and 0 bases for J; bases not matched to a gene: 17. Germline CDR1 is MDHEN and CDR2 is SYDVKM. As DNA, the CDR3 is TGTGCCAGCTCCCACCTTGGGGCTAGCGGTGGTAGCACAGATACGCAGTATTTT. Amino acids: CASSHLGASGGSTDTQYF.

The chain recombines TRBV5-1 with TRBJ2-7; D gene ambiguous. Germline assignment: CDR1 SGHRS and CDR2 YFSETQ. The CDR3 is 14 amino acids. V shed 4 bases and J shed 2 bases, with 13 bases lying between them. The CDR3 nucleotides are TGCGCCAGCAGCCCGGAATACAGCACCTACGAGCAGTACTTC. Protein: CASSPEYSTYEQYF. Complete variable domain (other parts from reference TRBV5-1 and TRBJ2-7): KAGVTQTPRYLIKTRGQQVTLSCSPISGHRSVSWYQQTPGQGLQFLFEYFSETQRNKGNFPGRFSGRQFSNSRSEMNVSTLELGDSALYLCASSPEYSTYEQYFGPGTRLTVT.

This clone was detected a few times. The gene calls are TRBV4-1 and TRBJ1-4; no clear D. Germline V gives CDR1 MGHRA, CDR2 YSYEKL. This CDR3 contains 15 residues. The germline V and J ends were trimmed by 0 bases and 3 bases, with 8 bases remaining between them. CDR3 residues: CASSQDNLPNEKLFF. DNA for the CDR3: TGCGCCAGCAGCCAAGATAACTTGCCTAATGAAAAACTGTTTTTT.

This chain uses TRBV7-9 with TRBJ1-2, with no clear D. Germline lookup yields CDR1 SEHNR and CDR2 FQNEAQ (reference sequence). V dropped 4 bases and J dropped 5 bases, with 14 bases sitting between them. The CDR3 is 14 residues long. The DNA of the CDR3 is TGTGCCAGCAGCTCCCCCTTAGACGGGTATGGCTACACCTTC. Its protein is CASSSPLDGYGYTF.

The rearrangement uses TRBV2 and TRBJ2-2, with D perhaps TRBD1 (5 bases). CDR3 length: 16 residues. The ends were cut back, 8 bases at V and 0 bases at J, with 16 bases in the middle. Germline V lookup: CDR1 SNHLY, CDR2 FYNNEI. DNA for the CDR3: TGTGCCAGCTCCCGGTACGACAGTTCGAACACCGGGGAGCTGTTTTTT. It encodes CASSRYDSSNTGELFF.

J is TRBJ1-2 and V is TRBV7-2, with TRBD1 identical over 8 bases. The ends lost 1 base at V and 2 bases at J; junction bases unmatched: 3. Looked up from germline, CDR1 is SGHTA and CDR2 is FQGNSA. This CDR3 has 15 residues. The CDR3 nucleotides are TGTGCCAGCAGCTTAGACAGGGGGGGAAACTATGGCTACACCTTC. Protein: CASSLDRGGNYGYTF.

The chain couples TRBV13 to TRBJ2-1; TRBD1 might be the D (5 bases). Per germline, CDR1 PRHDT and CDR2 FYEKMQ (reference sequence). This CDR3 has 15 amino acids. The germline V and J ends were trimmed by 1 base and 4 bases, with 11 bases remaining between them. CDR3 nucleotides: TGTGCCAGCAGCTTAGACAGGAGAACTTACAATGAGCAGTTCTTC. Residues: CASSLDRRTYNEQFF.

A single count supports this clone. This rearrangement joins TRBV3-1 (or the pseudogene TRBV3-2) to TRBJ1-2, with 9 bases lining up with TRBD1. This CDR3 has 13 amino acids. Germline loops: CDR1 LGHDT, CDR2 YNNKEL (reference sequence). V dropped 2 bases and J dropped 8; count of bases not matched to a gene: 3. The CDR3 sequence: CASSQPTGGGYTF. CDR3 nucleotide sequence: TGTGCCAGCAGCCAACCAACAGGGGGCGGCTACACCTTC.

V gene TRBV30 combines with J gene TRBJ2-7; D perhaps matches TRBD2 (7 bases). Deletions cut 4 bases from V and 0 bases from J, with 13 bases between. The CDR3 loop spans 14 amino acids. Germline CDR1 is GTSNPN and CDR2 is SVGIG (reference sequence). The CDR3 sequence: CAWKGGLSSYEQYF. In nucleotides, the CDR3 is TGTGCCTGGAAGGGGGGGCTGAGCTCCTACGAGCAGTACTTC.

V gene TRBV30 combines with J gene TRBJ2-1, with 10 nucleotides matching TRBD1. The CDR3 is 16 amino acids. Per germline, CDR1 GTSNPN and CDR2 SVGIG (reference sequence). The trim removed 1 base at V and 3 bases at J, leaving 6 bases unmatched. The CDR3 is CAWSDRDRGGYNEQFF. CDR3 DNA: TGTGCCTGGAGTGACCGGGACAGGGGCGGCTACAATGAGCAGTTCTTC.

J is TRBJ2-7 and V is TRBV2, with TRBD1 matching over 8 bases. Germline V lookup: CDR1 SNHLY, CDR2 FYNNEI. The CDR3 length is 15 residues. V lost 6 bases to trimming and J lost 0 bases; unmatched junction nucleotides: 7. CDR3 in DNA: TGTGCCAGCAGAACCGGGACAGGCGCCTCCTACGAGCAGTACTTC. Protein sequence: CASRTGTGASYEQYF. Full variable domain (outside the CDR3, taken from reference TRBV2 and TRBJ2-7): EPEVTQTPSHQVTQMGQEVILRCVPISNHLYFYWYRQILGQKVEFLVSFYNNEISEKSEIFDDQFSVERPDGSNFTLKIRSTKLEDSAMYFCASRTGTGASYEQYFGPGTRLTVT.

The chain links TRBV3-1 (or the pseudogene TRBV3-2) to TRBJ2-2; no firm D call. With 1 base removed from V and 5 bases from J, the gap between germline ends came to 14 bases. CDR1 LGHDT and CDR2 YNNKEL come from the germline V gene (reference sequence). This CDR3 is 16 amino acids long. The CDR3 here is CASSQAWPPRTGELFF. CDR3 nucleotides: TGTGCCAGCAGCCAAGCCTGGCCACCGAGGACCGGGGAGCTGTTTTTT.

This chain joins TRBV5-1 and TRBJ2-1, with 7 bases lining up with TRBD1. Germline V gene lookup returns CDR1 SGHRS and CDR2 YFSETQ. The CDR3 is 15 residues long. The V gene end was trimmed by 0 bases and the J gene end by 3 bases; junction bases not matched to a gene: 3. The CDR3 nucleotides read TGCGCCAGCAGCTTGGGACAGGGAGTCTACAATGAGCAGTTCTTC. Its translation is CASSLGQGVYNEQFF.

This chain connects TRBV28 to TRBJ1-5; D gene uncertain. The germline V gene has CDR1 MDHEN and CDR2 SYDVKM. The CDR3 sequence is 15 residues long. V was pared by 1 base and J by 15 bases, with 22 bases between. For the CDR3, the DNA is TGTGCCAGCAGTTTATCCATACCGGGATCTCGAGATGGGCATTTT. Translated, it gives CASSLSIPGSRDGHF.

This chain joins TRBV2 and TRBJ2-2; possibly TRBD1 for D (5 bases). The CDR3 spans 12 residues. Germline CDR1 is SNHLY and CDR2 is FYNNEI. V lost 6 bases and J 6 bases, leaving 8 bases between the germline ends. The CDR3 sequence: CASRGDPGELFF. Written as DNA, the CDR3 is TGTGCCAGCAGAGGGGATCCCGGGGAGCTGTTTTTT.

This chain links TRBV5-4 with TRBJ2-7, with a possible D match to TRBD2 (5 bases). The CDR3 runs to 15 residues. Germline CDR1 SGHNT, CDR2 YYREEE (reference sequence). Deletions cut 4 bases from V and 2 bases from J, with 16 bases between. CDR3 residues: CASSLAGRITYEQYF. The DNA of the CDR3 is TGTGCCAGCAGCCTTGCGGGCAGGATAACCTACGAGCAGTACTTC. The full variable domain, in which reference TRBV5-4 and TRBJ2-7 provide the parts outside the CDR3, is ETGVTQSPTHLIKTRGQQVTLRCSSQSGHNTVSWYQQALGQGPQFIFQYYREEENGRGNFPPRFSGLQFPNYSSELNVNALELDDSALYLCASSLAGRITYEQYFGPGTRLTVT.

J is TRBJ2-1 and V is TRBV7-9; 15 nucleotides line up with TRBD2. The CDR3 sequence is 14 residues long. The V gene's germline CDR1 is SEHNR and CDR2 FQNEAQ (reference sequence). Trimming took 10 bases from V and 6 from J; bases not matched to a gene: 4. The CDR3 nucleotides read TGTGCCACCCCGGGACTAGCGGGGGGCAATGAGCAGTTCTTC. Amino acids: CATPGLAGGNEQFF.

The chain couples TRBV12-3 or TRBV12-4 to TRBJ2-3; 7 bases align to TRBD1. This CDR3 spans 13 amino acids. Trimming removed 5 bases from V and 5 bases from J; junction bases left unmatched: 4. Here the CDR3 DNA reads TGTGCCAGCAGTCTACAGGGGCAAGATACGCAGTATTTT. It is translated as CASSLQGQDTQYF.

This sequence joins TRBV7-6 and TRBJ2-5; 7 bases line up with TRBD1. The germline CDR1 and CDR2 sequences are SGHVS and FNYEAQ. V trimming: 5 bases; J trimming: 0 bases; junction bases outside the gene matches: 3. There are 14 residues in the CDR3. The CDR3 DNA follows: TGTGCCAGCAGCAGGACAGGAAACCAAGAGACCCAGTACTTC. Translation: CASSRTGNQETQYF.

V gene TRBV2 combines with J gene TRBJ2-7; possible D gene TRBD2, 5 bases. Trimming pared 4 bases from V and 4 bases from J, leaving 5 bases between. There are 11 residues in the CDR3. From germline, CDR1 is SNHLY and CDR2 FYNNEI. The CDR3 is CASSGGYEQYF. Written as DNA, the CDR3 is TGTGCCAGCAGTGGAGGGTACGAGCAGTACTTC.

The rearrangement joins TRBV5-4 to TRBJ1-2; D call uncertain. The V gene lost 1 base and the J gene lost 1 base, with 11 bases spanning the gap. Germline CDR1 SGHNT, CDR2 YYREEE (reference sequence). The CDR3 is 15 residues long. CDR3 sequence (DNA): TGTGCCAGCAGCTTGTCCTTGGCAGATAACTATGGCTACACCTTC. As protein: CASSLSLADNYGYTF.

This clone was seen once. The J gene is TRBJ1-4, the V gene TRBV19, with D unresolved. The V end lost 6 bases, the J end lost 0 bases, and 8 bases lay between the germline ends. CDR1 LNHDA and CDR2 SQIVND come from the germline V gene (reference sequence). The length of the CDR3 is 14 residues. The CDR3 nucleotides are TGTGCCAGTAGCCCGGGAACAACTAATGAAAAACTGTTTTTT. Translated, it gives CASSPGTTNEKLFF.

The V call is TRBV3-1 (or the pseudogene TRBV3-2), the J call TRBJ1-2; no clear D. Trimming cost V 0 bases and J 3 bases, with 8 bases left between them. The germline gives CDR1 LGHDT, CDR2 YNNKEL (reference sequence). This CDR3 comprises 14 residues. This CDR3 is CASSQDWADYGYTF. CDR3 coding DNA: TGTGCCAGCAGCCAAGATTGGGCCGACTATGGCTACACCTTC.

The chain recombines TRBV5-1 with TRBJ1-2; 9 positions agree with TRBD1. This CDR3 is built from 15 residues. CDR1 is SGHRS, CDR2 YFSETQ, per germline. J was trimmed by 4 bases and V by 2 bases; bases with no gene match: 6. The CDR3 DNA reads TGCGCCAGCAGCTTTCAGCCGGGACAGGGCTATGGCTACACCTTC. This gives the protein CASSFQPGQGYGYTF.

The rearrangement links TRBV23-1 to TRBJ1-5; D not certain. TRBV23-1 is an ORF; its function is uncertain. The CDR3 has 17 residues. Between the trimmed V and J ends, which lost 0 bases and 5 bases, there was a span of 17 bases. CDR3 residues: CASSQSKYRGEDQPQHF. The CDR3 nucleotides are TGCGCCAGCAGTCAATCAAAATACCGCGGGGAAGATCAGCCCCAGCATTTT.